This entry concerns a single T cell receptor beta chain. No antigen is known for it. These data belong to a study of OX40 agonist ivuxolimab in advanced cancers. Study background: With ivuxolimab, an agonistic anti-OX40 (CD134) antibody, patients were treated. The mean age was approximately 60 years, ranging from about 20 to 90, with approximately 85% of participants male. Prior therapy, whether anti-PD-1, anti-PD-L1 or anti-CTLA-4, was allowed, and more than 35% had some. Study observations and caveats: The mean number of expanded clones was higher in CD8+ T cells than in CD4+.

Method: immunoSEQ multiplex PCR; TCRdb's copy keeps in-frame clones and lacks some. The sample lists roughly 23,000 clones, roughly 90% seen once, with about 35% in the top ten. V lost 2 bases and J lost 8; bases outside the gene matches: 9. Germline-derived CDR1 and CDR2 are SEHNR and FQNEAQ (reference sequence). The CDR3 covers 15 residues. V gene TRBV7-9 combines with J gene TRBJ2-1, with TRBD2 matching 7 bases. The TCR comes from an adult with an advanced solid tumor such as melanoma, head and neck, liver or kidney cancer. The source was CD4+ or CD8+ T cells sorted from blood, collected in a trial of the OX40 agonist ivuxolimab. The CDR3 spells CASSLMGGPQDEQFF. CDR3 in DNA: TGTGCCAGCAGCTTAATGGGAGGGCCTCAGGATGAGCAGTTCTTC.